A selection of T cell receptor beta chains follows, all from one sample in a study of human T cells and chemical hapten exposure. MiXCR, applied by TCRdb to the RACE reads, yields one record per CDR3 protein. In the table there are 35,000 to 40,000 distinct CDR3 sequences, around 12% of which are singletons. Sample: whole blood, taken in connection with sensitization to the hapten diphenylcyclopropenone (DPC). These receptors were collected from a woman aged 40 to 49 with alopecia areata. Some clones in this sample may be carry-over from other donors' samples. Both conserved end residues are part of each CDR3. The order of the fields is D gene, V gene, clone size, J gene, CDR3 protein, CDR3 DNA. D genes are given only for firm matches. Clone sizes are given selectively: once, few, many, or a class where the clone is expanded.

d_gene: TRBD1
v_gene: TRBV6-5
abundance: -
j_gene: TRBJ2-7
CDR3aa: CASSRDSPYEQYF
CDR3nt: TGTGCCAGCAGTAGGGACAGCCCCTACGAGCAGTACTTC

d_gene: -
v_gene: TRBV6-6
abundance: many
j_gene: TRBJ2-1
CDR3aa: CASKGNTLLSSYNEQFF
CDR3nt: TGTGCCAGCAAAGGGAATACGCTCCTAAGCTCCTACAATGAGCAGTTCTTC

d_gene: -
v_gene: TRBV28
abundance: -
j_gene: TRBJ2-1
CDR3aa: CASSFLLGDSFNNEQFF
CDR3nt: TGTGCCAGCAGTTTCCTACTAGGGGACTCCTTCAACAATGAGCAGTTCTTC

d_gene: -
v_gene: TRBV18
abundance: few
j_gene: TRBJ1-1
CDR3aa: CASSPPENTEAFF
CDR3nt: TGTGCCAGCTCACCACCAGAGAACACTGAAGCTTTCTTT

d_gene: -
v_gene: TRBV18
abundance: many
j_gene: TRBJ2-3
CDR3aa: CASSPSWRDTQYF
CDR3nt: TGTGCCAGCTCACCTTCCTGGCGGGATACGCAGTATTTT

d_gene: TRBD2
v_gene: TRBV20-1
abundance: -
j_gene: TRBJ2-1
CDR3aa: CSARVRAGGYNEQFF
CDR3nt: TGCAGTGCTAGAGTGAGAGCGGGAGGTTACAATGAGCAGTTCTTC

d_gene: -
v_gene: TRBV7-9
abundance: many
j_gene: TRBJ2-7
CDR3aa: CASSPGTYYEQYF
CDR3nt: TGTGCCAGCAGCCCGGGGACTTACTACGAGCAGTACTTC

d_gene: -
v_gene: TRBV6-1
abundance: -
j_gene: TRBJ1-5
CDR3aa: CASSLRQTGPNQPQHF
CDR3nt: TGTGCCAGCAGTTTGCGACAGACAGGCCCCAATCAGCCCCAGCATTTT

d_gene: -
v_gene: TRBV6-2/TRBV6-3
abundance: many
j_gene: TRBJ2-2
CDR3aa: CASSYRPFRGNTGELFF
CDR3nt: TGTGCCAGCAGTTATCGACCTTTCCGAGGGAACACCGGGGAGCTGTTTTTT

d_gene: -
v_gene: TRBV3-1
abundance: -
j_gene: TRBJ1-1
CDR3aa: CASSHRTAHLRF
CDR3nt: TGTGCCAGCAGCCATAGGACAGCGCACCTTCGGTTT

d_gene: TRBD1
v_gene: TRBV3-1
abundance: many
j_gene: TRBJ1-1
CDR3aa: CASRPGQGTEAFF
CDR3nt: TGTGCCAGCAGGCCCGGACAGGGGACTGAAGCTTTCTTT

d_gene: TRBD1
v_gene: TRBV30
abundance: few
j_gene: TRBJ2-7
CDR3aa: CAWSRDSPYEQYF
CDR3nt: TGTGCCTGGAGTAGGGACAGTCCTTACGAGCAGTACTTC

d_gene: -
v_gene: TRBV29-1
abundance: -
j_gene: TRBJ2-1
CDR3aa: CSVNSRELARGEGEQFF
CDR3nt: TGCAGCGTTAACTCCAGGGAGTTAGCGAGGGGCGAAGGTGAGCAGTTCTTC

d_gene: TRBD2
v_gene: TRBV20-1
abundance: many
j_gene: TRBJ2-1
CDR3aa: CSAERPSGVYNEQFF
CDR3nt: TGCAGTGCGGAACGGCCTAGCGGGGTCTACAATGAGCAGTTCTTC

d_gene: -
v_gene: TRBV12-2
abundance: -
j_gene: TRBJ1-2
CDR3aa: CASRLGVPNYGYTF
CDR3nt: TGTGCAAGTCGCTTAGGGGTCCCCAACTATGGCTACACCTTC

d_gene: TRBD1
v_gene: TRBV6-5
abundance: -
j_gene: TRBJ1-2
CDR3aa: CASRLGQRNGYTF
CDR3nt: TGTGCCAGCAGGCTGGGACAGAGGAATGGCTACACCTTC

d_gene: -
v_gene: TRBV11-1
abundance: -
j_gene: TRBJ1-1
CDR3aa: CASSPPPLPEAFF
CDR3nt: TGTGCCAGCAGCCCCCCGCCTCTTCCTGAAGCTTTCTTT

d_gene: -
v_gene: TRBV7-2
abundance: many
j_gene: TRBJ2-7
CDR3aa: CASSLSPGDTYEQYF
CDR3nt: TGTGCCAGCAGCTTATCTCCGGGGGACACCTACGAGCAGTACTTC

d_gene: -
v_gene: TRBV7-9
abundance: many
j_gene: TRBJ1-2
CDR3aa: CASSSPNVADHGYTF
CDR3nt: TGTGCCAGCAGCTCTCCGAACGTCGCGGACCATGGCTACACCTTC

d_gene: TRBD1
v_gene: TRBV7-9
abundance: -
j_gene: TRBJ2-2
CDR3aa: CASSSTGSPGELFF
CDR3nt: TGTGCCAGCAGTTCGACAGGGTCCCCCGGGGAGCTGTTTTTT

d_gene: -
v_gene: TRBV3-1
abundance: many
j_gene: TRBJ2-5
CDR3aa: CASLLGGQETQYF
CDR3nt: TGTGCCAGCCTATTAGGGGGGCAAGAGACCCAGTACTTC

d_gene: -
v_gene: TRBV7-2
abundance: many
j_gene: TRBJ2-7
CDR3aa: CASSPWTPPYEQYF
CDR3nt: TGTGCCAGCAGCCCCTGGACCCCCCCCTACGAGCAGTACTTC

d_gene: -
v_gene: TRBV12-1
abundance: -
j_gene: TRBJ2-7
CDR3aa: CASSFETQTYEQYF
CDR3nt: TGTGCCAGCAGCTTTGAGACACAGACCTACGAGCAGTACTTC

d_gene: TRBD1
v_gene: TRBV3-1
abundance: -
j_gene: TRBJ1-1
CDR3aa: CASSPSESGGHFGTEAFF
CDR3nt: TGTGCCAGCAGCCCTTCGGAGTCAGGGGGCCATTTCGGCACTGAAGCTTTCTTT

d_gene: -
v_gene: TRBV30
abundance: many
j_gene: TRBJ2-5
CDR3aa: CATGQETQYF
CDR3nt: TGTGCCACCGGTCAAGAGACCCAGTACTTC

d_gene: -
v_gene: TRBV20-1
abundance: -
j_gene: TRBJ2-3
CDR3aa: CSAGVEQYF
CDR3nt: TGCAGTGCTGGGGTTGAGCAGTATTTT

d_gene: -
v_gene: TRBV6-1
abundance: medium-sized
j_gene: TRBJ2-3
CDR3aa: CASSVAGYTDTQYF
CDR3nt: TGTGCCAGCAGTGTGGCGGGCTACACAGATACGCAGTATTTT

d_gene: TRBD2
v_gene: TRBV7-9
abundance: -
j_gene: TRBJ2-5
CDR3aa: CASSLSRGFSETQYF
CDR3nt: TGTGCCAGCAGCTTATCGCGGGGGTTCTCGGAGACCCAGTACTTC

d_gene: -
v_gene: TRBV9
abundance: many
j_gene: TRBJ1-2
CDR3aa: CASSVDGRQGYTF
CDR3nt: TGTGCCAGCAGCGTAGATGGCCGACAAGGCTACACCTTC

d_gene: TRBD1
v_gene: TRBV7-3
abundance: many
j_gene: TRBJ2-2
CDR3aa: CASSLKGQDPTAAGELFF
CDR3nt: TGTGCCAGCAGCCTAAAGGGACAGGACCCCACCGCAGCAGGGGAGCTGTTTTTT

d_gene: TRBD2
v_gene: TRBV28
abundance: many
j_gene: TRBJ2-1
CDR3aa: CASSFRLELAGGNNEQFF
CDR3nt: TGTGCCAGCAGTTTTAGGCTGGAACTAGCGGGAGGCAACAATGAGCAGTTCTTC

d_gene: TRBD2
v_gene: TRBV28
abundance: -
j_gene: TRBJ2-3
CDR3aa: CATKTGGVTQYF
CDR3nt: TGTGCCACCAAAACGGGAGGAGTAACGCAGTATTTT

d_gene: TRBD1
v_gene: TRBV20-1
abundance: many
j_gene: TRBJ2-1
CDR3aa: CSALAGTGGRNEQFF
CDR3nt: TGCAGTGCACTGGCGGGGACAGGGGGAAGGAATGAGCAGTTCTTC

d_gene: -
v_gene: TRBV10-2
abundance: many
j_gene: TRBJ1-3
CDR3aa: CASSERAGNTIYF
CDR3nt: TGCGCCAGCAGTGAGCGAGCCGGAAACACCATATATTTT

d_gene: TRBD2
v_gene: TRBV5-1
abundance: -
j_gene: TRBJ2-3
CDR3aa: CASTERELDTQYF
CDR3nt: TGCGCCAGCACGGAGCGGGAGCTCGATACGCAGTATTTT

d_gene: TRBD2
v_gene: TRBV7-2
abundance: -
j_gene: TRBJ2-7
CDR3aa: CASSSPTSGIPYEQYF
CDR3nt: TGTGCCAGCAGCTCGCCGACTAGCGGGATTCCCTACGAGCAGTACTTC

d_gene: TRBD1
v_gene: TRBV18
abundance: many
j_gene: TRBJ1-2
CDR3aa: CASSPTGPGQVNYGYTF
CDR3nt: TGTGCCAGCTCACCGACAGGGCCGGGACAAGTAAACTATGGCTACACCTTC

d_gene: -
v_gene: TRBV7-2
abundance: many
j_gene: TRBJ1-5
CDR3aa: CASSLASLGRDNQPQHF
CDR3nt: TGTGCCAGCAGCTTAGCGTCACTCGGACGGGACAATCAGCCCCAGCATTTT

d_gene: TRBD1
v_gene: TRBV2
abundance: -
j_gene: TRBJ2-3
CDR3aa: CASFTPTGTDTQYF
CDR3nt: TGTGCCAGCTTCACCCCGACAGGGACGGATACGCAGTATTTT

d_gene: -
v_gene: TRBV28
abundance: -
j_gene: TRBJ2-7
CDR3aa: CASRKSGQSYEQYF
CDR3nt: TGTGCCAGCAGAAAGTCCGGACAATCCTACGAGCAGTACTTC

d_gene: -
v_gene: TRBV10-3
abundance: many
j_gene: TRBJ1-4
CDR3aa: CAISASGAGEKLFF
CDR3nt: TGTGCCATCAGTGCTTCTGGGGCAGGTGAAAAACTGTTTTTT

d_gene: -
v_gene: TRBV18
abundance: -
j_gene: TRBJ1-1
CDR3aa: CASSPPMGAGVTEAFF
CDR3nt: TGTGCCAGCTCACCTCCGATGGGGGCGGGGGTGACTGAAGCTTTCTTT

d_gene: TRBD2
v_gene: TRBV9
abundance: many
j_gene: TRBJ2-1
CDR3aa: CASSALADSYNEQFF
CDR3nt: TGTGCCAGCAGCGCACTAGCGGACTCCTACAATGAGCAGTTCTTC

d_gene: -
v_gene: TRBV7-6
abundance: -
j_gene: TRBJ2-7
CDR3aa: CASSQDRRREQYF
CDR3nt: TGTGCCAGCAGCCAGGACAGACGAAGGGAGCAGTACTTC

d_gene: TRBD1
v_gene: TRBV10-3
abundance: many
j_gene: TRBJ1-2
CDR3aa: CAISALLTGADYGYTF
CDR3nt: TGTGCCATCAGTGCGCTACTTACAGGGGCGGACTATGGCTACACCTTC

d_gene: -
v_gene: TRBV5-1
abundance: many
j_gene: TRBJ2-7
CDR3aa: CASSLGSFTYEQYF
CDR3nt: TGCGCCAGCAGCTTGGGCAGCTTCACCTACGAGCAGTACTTC

d_gene: -
v_gene: TRBV2
abundance: few
j_gene: TRBJ2-5
CDR3aa: CASGGIVAQETQYF
CDR3nt: TGTGCCAGCGGGGGAATAGTGGCGCAAGAGACCCAGTACTTC

d_gene: -
v_gene: TRBV12-3/TRBV12-4
abundance: many
j_gene: TRBJ1-1
CDR3aa: CASTKTDSLSEAFF
CDR3nt: TGTGCCAGCACCAAGACAGATTCGTTATCTGAAGCTTTCTTT

d_gene: -
v_gene: TRBV5-5
abundance: many
j_gene: TRBJ1-1
CDR3aa: CASSLMSVNTEAFF
CDR3nt: TGTGCCAGCAGCTTGATGTCGGTGAACACTGAAGCTTTCTTT

d_gene: -
v_gene: TRBV10-3
abundance: -
j_gene: TRBJ2-5
CDR3aa: CAISSGTDEETQYF
CDR3nt: TGTGCCATCAGCTCGGGGACCGATGAAGAGACCCAGTACTTC

d_gene: -
v_gene: TRBV2
abundance: few
j_gene: TRBJ1-6
CDR3aa: CASSDRDYNSPLHF
CDR3nt: TGTGCCAGCAGTGACAGGGACTATAATTCACCCCTCCACTTT

d_gene: -
v_gene: TRBV20-1
abundance: many
j_gene: TRBJ2-3
CDR3aa: CSVPGGLTDTQYF
CDR3nt: TGCAGTGTCCCCGGGGGGCTCACAGATACGCAGTATTTT

d_gene: TRBD1
v_gene: TRBV11-2
abundance: many
j_gene: TRBJ1-1
CDR3aa: CASSQLSGGGSEAFF
CDR3nt: TGTGCCAGCAGCCAGCTGTCAGGGGGAGGTTCTGAAGCTTTCTTT

d_gene: -
v_gene: TRBV7-6
abundance: few
j_gene: TRBJ1-1
CDR3aa: CASSPTGHLNTEAFF
CDR3nt: TGTGCCAGCAGTCCAACGGGACATCTGAACACTGAAGCTTTCTTT

d_gene: -
v_gene: TRBV19
abundance: few
j_gene: TRBJ2-5
CDR3aa: CASSPGRTQETQYF
CDR3nt: TGTGCCAGTAGTCCCGGACGGACGCAAGAGACCCAGTACTTC

d_gene: -
v_gene: TRBV7-9
abundance: medium-sized
j_gene: TRBJ2-3
CDR3aa: CASSLPRLPSTDTQYF
CDR3nt: TGTGCCAGCAGCTTACCGCGCCTCCCTAGCACAGATACGCAGTATTTT

d_gene: -
v_gene: TRBV10-1
abundance: many
j_gene: TRBJ1-2
CDR3aa: CASMGNFIGGYTF
CDR3nt: TGCGCCAGCATGGGTAACTTCATCGGGGGCTACACCTTC

d_gene: -
v_gene: TRBV11-2
abundance: -
j_gene: TRBJ2-7
CDR3aa: CASSLSGNYGQYF
CDR3nt: TGTGCCAGCAGCTTATCAGGGAACTACGGGCAGTACTTC

d_gene: -
v_gene: TRBV18
abundance: many
j_gene: TRBJ1-1
CDR3aa: CASSIVPGDTEAFF
CDR3nt: TGTGCCAGCTCAATAGTTCCGGGAGACACTGAAGCTTTCTTT

d_gene: -
v_gene: TRBV28
abundance: -
j_gene: TRBJ1-4
CDR3aa: CASRGNEKLFF
CDR3nt: TGTGCCAGCAGGGGTAATGAAAAACTGTTTTTT